This TCR beta chain was sequenced for a study of OX40 agonist ivuxolimab in advanced cancers. Study-wide background: Clinicians treated patients with ivuxolimab, an agonistic anti-OX40 (CD134) antibody. A diagnosis of hepatocellular carcinoma, melanoma, renal cell or head and neck cancer was present in dose-escalation patients.

For this clone: What it recognizes is unknown.

Blood got drawn at baseline, again on cycle 4 day 1, and then on cycle 7 day 1. Germline V gene sequence: CDR1 MNHNY, CDR2 SVGAGI (reference sequence). There are 14 residues in the CDR3. Trimming cost V 6 bases and J 7 bases, with 18 bases left between them. Study-wide results and limits: The study observed clonal expansion of CD4+ and CD8+ blood T cells by week 6 at 0.1 to 3.0 mg/kg.

The table came from immunoSEQ multiplex PCR; TCRdb's copy has only in-frame clones and leaves some out. The sample gives some 40,000 clones, about 85% of which show up once; just under 40% is in the top ten. The origin of this receptor is an adult with an advanced solid tumor such as melanoma, head and neck, liver or kidney cancer. The V call is TRBV6-6, the J call TRBJ1-1; D unresolved. The sample here was CD4+ or CD8+ T cells sorted from blood, taken in a trial of the OX40 agonist ivuxolimab. CDR3 nucleotide sequence: TGTGCCAGCAGCCAGCCAGGAGGGCCCGATGAAGCTTTCTTT. Its protein product is CASSQPGGPDEAFF.